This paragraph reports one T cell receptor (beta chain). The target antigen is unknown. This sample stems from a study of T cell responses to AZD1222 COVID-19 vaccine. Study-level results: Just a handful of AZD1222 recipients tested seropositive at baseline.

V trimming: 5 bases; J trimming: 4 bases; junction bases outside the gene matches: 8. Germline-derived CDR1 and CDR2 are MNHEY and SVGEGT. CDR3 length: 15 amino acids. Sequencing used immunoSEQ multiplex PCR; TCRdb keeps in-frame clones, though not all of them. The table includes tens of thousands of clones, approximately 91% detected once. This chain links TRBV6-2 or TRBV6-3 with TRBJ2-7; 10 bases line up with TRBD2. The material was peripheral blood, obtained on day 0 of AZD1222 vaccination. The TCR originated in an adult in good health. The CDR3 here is CASSSGGALEYEQYF. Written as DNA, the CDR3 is TGTGCCAGCAGTAGCGGGGGGGCGTTGGAGTACGAGCAGTACTTC.